A selection of T cell receptor beta chains follows, all from one sample in a study of OX40 agonist ivuxolimab in advanced cancers. Sequencing was performed with immunoSEQ multiplex PCR; in TCRdb, only in-frame clones are kept and a portion is missing. Of about 27,000 clones listed, 81% are singletons. The input for sequencing was CD4+ or CD8+ T cells sorted from blood, taken in a trial of the OX40 agonist ivuxolimab. These receptors were obtained from an adult with an advanced solid tumor such as melanoma, head and neck, liver or kidney cancer. Each CDR3 is given with its conserved first and last residue.

CASSGGYSNQPQHF,TRBV9,TRBJ1-5,14
CASSLAKDPVRSGANVLTF,TRBV5-1,TRBJ2-6,19
CASSSRLETQYF,TRBV13,TRBJ2-5,12
CAIRSGQGNTGELFF,TRBV10-3,TRBJ2-2,15
CASSPGVAGSYEQYF,TRBV6-5,TRBJ2-7,15
CASRKQGTGRFWSNQPQHF,TRBV28,TRBJ1-5,19
CASSYNGPSREKLFF,TRBV6-6,TRBJ1-4,15
CASGWGGTGNEKLFF,TRBV2,TRBJ1-4,15
CASSPRGGYEQYF,TRBV6-5,TRBJ2-7,13
CASQGQGLDQPQHF,TRBV10-3,TRBJ1-5,14
CASSYPDRGPGQPQHF,TRBV6-6,TRBJ1-5,16
CASALGPQAGGTQYF,TRBV27,TRBJ2-5,15
CASKELLEEIYNEQFF,TRBV6-6,TRBJ2-1,16
CASSPGTGRNTF,TRBV9,TRBJ1-2,12
CASSQVVGGLYEQYF,TRBV4-1,TRBJ2-7,15
CASSQEWENTQYF,TRBV4-1,TRBJ2-3,13
CASSQDSRSEKLFF,TRBV4-2,TRBJ1-4,14
CASSLERGTNYGYTF,TRBV11-2,TRBJ1-2,15
CSVEVTGKLFF,TRBV29-1,TRBJ2-2,11
CASSQGLDIYF,TRBV4-1,TRBJ2-7,11
CASSPDRVYGYTF,TRBV7-9,TRBJ1-2,13
CASSPPVLAGYNEQFF,TRBV7-9,TRBJ2-1,16
CASSRAARDSNQPQHF,TRBV4-1,TRBJ1-5,16
CASNLGLVSEQFF,TRBV28,TRBJ2-1,13